The TCR beta chain described here comes from a study of shared clonotypes between healthy human individuals. Study summary: Used for every donor were three CD4 naive, three CD4 memory, two CD8 naive and one CD8 memory plate.

J lost 4 bases, V lost 4 bases, and 8 bases had no gene match. The germline CDR1 and CDR2 sequences are SGHTA and FQGNSA. This CDR3 contains 16 residues. The run depth of the assay was deep. Generated by immunoSEQ multiplex PCR, the TCRdb table keeps only in-frame clones and is missing some. This table holds over a million clones, about 75% found once. This clone turned up a few times. Recent acute infections and vaccinations were absent in the healthy HIV-negative adult donors. This sequence was found in a man aged 18 to 30 in good health. The rearrangement joins TRBV7-2 to TRBJ2-5; 11 positions agree with TRBD2. Source material: memory CD4+ T cells sorted from blood. The subset denotes: CD45RA-negative fraction. This CDR3 reads CASSSAGTSGRETQYF. The CDR3 DNA is TGTGCCAGCAGCTCAGCCGGGACTAGCGGACGAGAGACCCAGTACTTC.